A selection of T cell receptor beta chains follows, all from one sample in a study of T-cell reconstitution after alpha-beta-depleted transplantation in children. TCRdb ran MiXCR on the PCR reads and lists one entry per CDR3 protein. Of 250,000 to 300,000 distinct CDR3 sequences in the sample, roughly 8.2% were seen once. Sequenced here: peripheral blood, sampled 360 days after TCRalphabeta/CD19-depleted stem cell transplant. These receptors originate from a female patient aged 2-10 years who had a stem cell transplant for Fanconi anemia, so the T cells may come from the graft donor. The CDR3 runs from the conserved cysteine through the conserved F or W. D genes are given only for firm matches.

J gene: TRBJ2-1
D gene: TRBD1
V gene: TRBV6-5
CDR3 protein: CASSYSRLPGQGRNEQFF

J gene: TRBJ2-2
D gene: TRBD2
V gene: TRBV3-1
CDR3 protein: CATGTSGSSGELFF

J gene: TRBJ1-2
D gene: TRBD1
V gene: TRBV29-1
CDR3 protein: CSVGRGPRYGYTF

J gene: TRBJ2-2
D gene: TRBD1
V gene: TRBV5-6
CDR3 protein: CASSFYRGANTGELFF

J gene: TRBJ2-2
D gene: TRBD1
V gene: TRBV10-3
CDR3 protein: CAISKRGQEIANTGELFF

J gene: TRBJ2-7
D gene: NA
V gene: TRBV7-9
CDR3 protein: CASSVTWGSDRPYEQYF

J gene: TRBJ2-1
D gene: NA
V gene: TRBV7-3
CDR3 protein: CASSLVPTYNEQFF

J gene: TRBJ1-2
D gene: NA
V gene: TRBV7-9
CDR3 protein: CASSLAPTDYGYTF

J gene: TRBJ1-6
D gene: NA
V gene: TRBV5-1
CDR3 protein: CASSLEGSGISLGGSLHF

J gene: TRBJ2-7
D gene: NA
V gene: TRBV5-1
CDR3 protein: CASSLSGDYEQYF

J gene: TRBJ1-4
D gene: NA
V gene: TRBV20-1
CDR3 protein: CSARMPSGEKLFF

J gene: TRBJ1-2
D gene: TRBD1
V gene: TRBV20-1
CDR3 protein: CSADRTGSRNYGYTF

J gene: TRBJ2-3
D gene: TRBD2
V gene: TRBV20-1
CDR3 protein: CSADRGGRTDTQYF

J gene: TRBJ2-5
D gene: TRBD2
V gene: TRBV5-1
CDR3 protein: CASSLGREGETQYF

J gene: TRBJ2-1
D gene: TRBD2
V gene: TRBV5-1
CDR3 protein: CASSLEAAGAYNEQFF

J gene: TRBJ1-5
D gene: NA
V gene: TRBV20-1
CDR3 protein: CSACGSSNQPQHF

J gene: TRBJ1-1
D gene: TRBD1
V gene: TRBV5-1
CDR3 protein: CASSLVRQGAVVNTEAFF

J gene: TRBJ2-7
D gene: NA
V gene: TRBV28
CDR3 protein: CASSLAYDEQYF

J gene: TRBJ1-3
D gene: TRBD1
V gene: TRBV12-3/TRBV12-4
CDR3 protein: CASSTTGGRRNTIYF

J gene: TRBJ1-5
D gene: NA
V gene: TRBV20-1
CDR3 protein: CSARLFGALENQPQHF

J gene: TRBJ1-6
D gene: NA
V gene: TRBV5-1
CDR3 protein: CASSLDRNSPLHF

J gene: TRBJ2-3
D gene: NA
V gene: TRBV12-3/TRBV12-4
CDR3 protein: CASSPTHSTDTQYF

J gene: TRBJ2-1
D gene: TRBD2
V gene: TRBV9
CDR3 protein: CASSAIAGAYNEQFF

J gene: TRBJ2-4
D gene: NA
V gene: TRBV15
CDR3 protein: CATSRDARAFLAKNIQYF

J gene: TRBJ1-6
D gene: NA
V gene: TRBV18
CDR3 protein: CASSPQKGGSPLHF

J gene: TRBJ2-1
D gene: TRBD1
V gene: TRBV10-3
CDR3 protein: CAIGATGTEQFF

J gene: TRBJ2-3
D gene: NA
V gene: TRBV6-1
CDR3 protein: CASSEALGGLADTQYF

J gene: TRBJ1-1
D gene: NA
V gene: TRBV20-1
CDR3 protein: CSANTPGVAGRTEAFF

J gene: TRBJ1-1
D gene: NA
V gene: TRBV11-1
CDR3 protein: CASIEQGKNTEAFF

J gene: TRBJ2-7
D gene: NA
V gene: TRBV7-9
CDR3 protein: CASGYTGLHEQYF

J gene: TRBJ2-5
D gene: TRBD1
V gene: TRBV28
CDR3 protein: CASRTSGTAQETQYF

J gene: TRBJ2-2
D gene: NA
V gene: TRBV10-3
CDR3 protein: CAISEANRRDQNTGELFF

J gene: TRBJ1-6
D gene: NA
V gene: TRBV28
CDR3 protein: CASIPSFPDIKYNSPLHF

J gene: TRBJ2-4
D gene: TRBD1
V gene: TRBV4-1
CDR3 protein: CASSQPPRDRVKNIQYF

J gene: TRBJ1-1
D gene: NA
V gene: TRBV5-5
CDR3 protein: CASRSQGRTEAFF

J gene: TRBJ2-7
D gene: TRBD1
V gene: TRBV10-3
CDR3 protein: CATEQRDRGYEQYF

J gene: TRBJ1-1
D gene: TRBD1
V gene: TRBV6-5
CDR3 protein: CASSYLFRQGWGTEAFF

J gene: TRBJ2-3
D gene: TRBD2
V gene: TRBV7-6
CDR3 protein: CASSVLAGGHSTDTQYF

J gene: TRBJ2-2
D gene: NA
V gene: TRBV20-1
CDR3 protein: CSARDLGVGELFF

J gene: TRBJ2-1
D gene: TRBD1
V gene: TRBV4-1
CDR3 protein: CASSPQDREYNEQFF

J gene: TRBJ1-6
D gene: NA
V gene: TRBV20-1
CDR3 protein: CSASMAGNYNSPLHF

J gene: TRBJ2-3
D gene: NA
V gene: TRBV28
CDR3 protein: CASSPTPGYRRTDTQYF

J gene: TRBJ2-3
D gene: TRBD2
V gene: TRBV7-2
CDR3 protein: CASSQTSGGLDTQYF

J gene: TRBJ2-5
D gene: NA
V gene: TRBV25-1
CDR3 protein: CASSRIRVFEETQYF

J gene: TRBJ1-2
D gene: TRBD1
V gene: TRBV12-3/TRBV12-4
CDR3 protein: CASSLTGGGVYGYTF

J gene: TRBJ2-2
D gene: TRBD2
V gene: TRBV11-2
CDR3 protein: CASSSAAGGLTGELFF

J gene: TRBJ2-5
D gene: NA
V gene: TRBV6-2/TRBV6-3
CDR3 protein: CASSYSGRDPKETQYF

J gene: TRBJ1-5
D gene: NA
V gene: TRBV5-5
CDR3 protein: CASSFTGPGNQPQHF